The entry below describes one T cell receptor (beta chain). The data were obtained in a study of cytomegalovirus exposure and HLA in healthy donors. Clones were sequenced by immunoSEQ multiplex PCR, and TCRdb holds only the in-frame ones, with some missing. The sample gives some 260,000 clones, roughly 91% of which show up once; roughly 3% is in the top ten. The sample was PBMCs. This TCR came from a woman in her thirties in good health and CMV-seronegative.

CDR3: CASSLTSGRASVEQFF. The CDR3 coding sequence is TGTGCCAGCAGCCTGACTAGCGGGAGGGCTTCAGTTGAGCAGTTCTTC. The chain links TRBV7-2 to TRBJ2-1, with 14 bases that match TRBD2. The CDR3 has 16 residues. Germline lookup yields CDR1 SGHTA and CDR2 FQGNSA. V was clipped by 5 bases and J by 9 bases; unmatched bases: 9.